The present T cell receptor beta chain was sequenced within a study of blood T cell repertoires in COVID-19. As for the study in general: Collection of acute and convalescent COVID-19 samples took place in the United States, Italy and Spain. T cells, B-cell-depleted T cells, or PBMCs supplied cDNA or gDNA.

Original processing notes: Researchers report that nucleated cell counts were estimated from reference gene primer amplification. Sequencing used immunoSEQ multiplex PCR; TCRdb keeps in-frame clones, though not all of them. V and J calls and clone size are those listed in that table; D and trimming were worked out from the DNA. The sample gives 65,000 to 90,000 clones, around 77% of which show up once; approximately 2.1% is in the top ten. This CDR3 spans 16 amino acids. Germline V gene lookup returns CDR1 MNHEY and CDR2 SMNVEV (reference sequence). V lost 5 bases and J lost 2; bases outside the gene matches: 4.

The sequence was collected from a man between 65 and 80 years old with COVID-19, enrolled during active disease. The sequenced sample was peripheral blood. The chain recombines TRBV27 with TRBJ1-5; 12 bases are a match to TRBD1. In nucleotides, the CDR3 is TGTGCCAGCAGTCTTGGGACAGGGGGCGGCAATCAGCCCCAGCATTTT. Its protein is CASSLGTGGGNQPQHF.